This TCR beta chain was captured by sequencing in a study of T cells in Graves' hyperthyroidism and ophthalmopathy. Study in general: Sampling of peripheral blood happened at initial diagnosis, prior to any treatment.

Using RNA transcripts as the source, TCR beta CDR3 regions were amplified. TCR CDR3 underwent first-round RT-PCR with the HTBI primer set. TCRdb called the multiplex PCR reads again in MiXCR, with one record for every CDR3 protein. The sample includes about 570,000 distinct CDR3 sequences, 11% to 15% of them seen just once. In this sample, this clonotype turned up many times. Those with hyperthyroidism were 18 to 65 years old, newly diagnosed, and ill for under 2 months. Exclusions: uncontrolled infection, other autoimmune disease, pregnancy, lactation. Input material: blood. The receptor was derived from a woman in her thirties or forties with Graves' hyperthyroidism.

The CDR3 region is CASSPRRTGITDTQYF. As DNA, the CDR3 is TGTGCCAGCTCACCTCGCAGAACAGGGATCACAGATACGCAGTATTTT. The V gene is TRBV18, the J gene TRBJ2-3; maybe TRBD1 (6 bases). The CDR3 totals 16 residues. Germline loops: CDR1 KGHSH, CDR2 LQKENI. The V gene lost 3 bases and the J gene lost 2 bases, with 15 bases spanning the gap.